These 14 T cell receptor beta chains came from one sample sequenced in a study of blood T cell repertoires in COVID-19. TCRdb's table, derived via immunoSEQ multiplex PCR, lists solely in-frame clones and lacks some. The table has 250,000 to 300,000 clones, over 75% seen once. Sequenced input: PBMCs or T cells enriched from blood (not recorded which). The receptors were sampled from a woman in her 50s who had recovered from COVID-19.

This chain uses TRBV9 with TRBJ2-1; 8 bases line up with TRBD2. Trimming removed 6 bases from V and 5 bases from J; junction bases left unmatched: 10. CDR1 and CDR2 from the germline V gene are SGDLS and YYNGEE. The CDR3 spans 15 residues. The CDR3 is CASTRGTRNNNEQFF. DNA for the CDR3: TGTGCCAGCACGCGCGGGACTAGGAATAACAATGAGCAGTTCTTC.

The CDR3 is CASSLLGRRTDTQYF. CDR3 sequence (DNA): TGCGCCAGCAGCTTGCTCGGGAGGCGCACAGATACGCAGTATTTT. The V and J genes are TRBV5-1 and TRBJ2-3; 7 bases are a match to TRBD2. The CDR3 consists of 15 residues. Germline CDR1 is SGHRS and CDR2 is YFSETQ. J was trimmed by 1 base and V by 1 base; bases with no gene match: 3.

The count of this clone is one. The chain has TRBV25-1 and TRBJ2-7; D is unresolved. This CDR3 has 11 amino acids. The germline gives CDR1 MGHDK, CDR2 SYGVNS. The V gene lost 5 bases and the J gene lost 6 bases, with 8 bases spanning the gap. The CDR3 DNA sequence: TGTGCCAGCAGTTCATTGTCCGAGCAGTACTTC. Amino acids: CASSSLSEQYF.

The rearrangement joins TRBV7-8 to TRBJ2-7; D gene unclear. This CDR3 has 11 amino acids. Germline-derived CDR1 and CDR2 are SGHVS and FQNEAQ. Trimming cost V 2 bases and J 5 bases, with 4 bases left between them. The CDR3 sequence: CASSLKHEQYF. The CDR3 DNA follows: TGTGCCAGCAGCTTAAAGCACGAGCAGTACTTC.

This clone is a singleton in its sample. The J gene is TRBJ2-3, the V gene TRBV7-8, with D maybe TRBD2 (5 bases). This CDR3 has 15 amino acids. V gave up 5 bases and J gave up 1 base, with 13 bases separating them. Germline loops: CDR1 SGHVS, CDR2 FQNEAQ. The DNA for the CDR3 is TGTGCCAGCAGCCCGCGCGGGCGGGGCACAGATACGCAGTATTTT. This translates into CASSPRGRGTDTQYF.

This rearrangement joins TRBV7-8 to TRBJ1-1; D is uncertain. The CDR3 extends over 12 amino acids. Germline CDR1 is SGHVS and CDR2 is FQNEAQ. Trimming cost V 2 bases and J 3 bases, with 4 bases left between them. The CDR3 DNA follows: TGTGCCAGCAGCTTAAGAGACACTGAAGCTTTCTTT. It yields the protein CASSLRDTEAFF.

The CDR3: CASSSPGQGKETQYF. CDR3 nucleotides: TGTGCCAGCAGTTCACCGGGACAGGGTAAAGAGACCCAGTACTTC. The V gene is TRBV28, the J gene TRBJ2-5, with TRBD1 identical over 9 bases. V lost 4 bases, J lost 3 bases, and 6 bases stayed unmatched. CDR3 length equals 15 residues. Germline CDR1 is MDHEN and CDR2 is SYDVKM.

The gene calls are TRBV4-1 and TRBJ1-2; no clear D. This CDR3 spans 15 amino acids. V lost 0 bases to trimming and J lost 8 bases, with 16 bases between them. Germline loops: CDR1 MGHRA, CDR2 YSYEKL. The CDR3 is CASSQEAQLSLGYTF. Written as DNA, the CDR3 is TGCGCCAGCAGCCAAGAGGCACAGTTATCGTTAGGCTACACCTTC.

This chain links TRBV9 with TRBJ2-2, with a weak D call TRBD2 (6 bases). The CDR3 is 16 amino acids. V lost 0 bases and J lost 4, with 13 bases in between. Germline CDR1 reads SGDLS; CDR2 reads YYNGEE. CDR3 coding DNA: TGTGCCAGCAGCGTAGATTGGGACTTCATCACCGGGGAGCTGTTTTTT. It is translated as CASSVDWDFITGELFF.

In DNA, the CDR3 is TGTGCCAGCAGTTTCAGTTTAAGTCCCGGGGAGCTGTTTTTT. Its translation is CASSFSLSPGELFF. The V call is TRBV28, the J call TRBJ2-2; D not certain. The CDR3 runs to 14 residues. Germline V gene lookup returns CDR1 MDHEN and CDR2 SYDVKM. Trimming stripped 3 bases from V and 6 bases from J, with 11 bases between.

The chain is built from TRBV2 and TRBJ2-1; TRBD2 matches at 10 bases. This CDR3 region has 19 residues. V was pared by 4 bases and J by 6 bases, with 18 bases of the junction left unmatched. CDR1 is SNHLY, CDR2 FYNNEI, per germline. The CDR3 here is CASSGGLAFVISRFNEQFF. In DNA form, the CDR3 reads TGTGCCAGCAGTGGGGGACTAGCGTTTGTTATCTCACGCTTCAATGAGCAGTTCTTC.

In DNA, the CDR3 is TGTGCCAGCAGCCAAGCTGCGGGGACCCGAATACCTTACTACGAGCAGTACTTC. Translated, it gives CASSQAAGTRIPYYEQYF. The rearrangement links TRBV4-2 to TRBJ2-7, with TRBD2 as a possible D gene (6 bases). CDR1 and CDR2 from the germline V gene are LGHNA and YNFKEQ. V shed 1 base and J shed 3 bases, with 22 bases lying between them. This CDR3 has 18 amino acids.

The chain has TRBV11-2 and TRBJ2-7, with 7 bases fitting TRBD2. Germline V gene lookup returns CDR1 SGHAT and CDR2 FQNNGV. This CDR3 has 14 amino acids. Trimming cost V 1 base and J 1 base; bases outside gene matches: 1. CDR3: CASSLAAGSYEQYF. CDR3 nucleotide sequence: TGTGCCAGCAGCTTAGCAGCGGGATCCTACGAGCAGTACTTC.

This clone was seen only once. This chain joins TRBV24-1 and TRBJ1-1; D is uncertain. The CDR3 length is 16 residues. V was clipped by 1 base and J by 0 bases, with 11 bases between them. In germline, CDR1 is KGHDR, CDR2 SFDVKD. CDR3: CATSDLLTEVNTEAFF. The DNA of the CDR3 is TGTGCCACCAGTGATTTATTAACTGAGGTGAACACTGAAGCTTTCTTT.